Below, 17 T cell receptor beta chains from the same sample are listed, as sequenced in a study of graft-versus-host responses after intestinal transplantation. Sequencing used immunoSEQ multiplex PCR; TCRdb keeps in-frame clones, though not all of them. This sample has some 40,000 clones, with 90% to 95% found just once. Material: PBMCs, obtained 700 to 850 days after intestinal transplantation. These receptors originate from a human patient who received an intestinal transplant, so some T cells may come from the graft donor.

The chain recombines TRBV28 with TRBJ2-1; 11 bases agree with TRBD1. With 6 bases clipped from V and 8 bases from J, the junction kept 15 bases outside the gene matches. Germline CDR1 MDHEN, CDR2 SYDVKM. The CDR3 has 17 amino acids. CDR3 protein: CASSPYFWTGGEDEQFF. The CDR3 DNA is TGTGCCAGCAGCCCCTACTTCTGGACAGGGGGCGAGGATGAGCAGTTCTTC.

The chain uses TRBV27 and TRBJ2-1; 11 bases are shared with TRBD2. The CDR3 runs to 16 residues. Germline lookup yields CDR1 MNHEY and CDR2 SMNVEV (reference sequence). V trimming: 0 bases; J trimming: 4 bases; junction bases outside the gene matches: 2. As DNA, the CDR3 is TGTGCCAGCAGTTTATCAGGGACTAGCGGTTACAATGAGCAGTTCTTC. It specifies CASSLSGTSGYNEQFF.

This clone was seen just once. V and J are TRBV4-1 and TRBJ2-5, with D tentatively TRBD2 (5 bases). Germline-derived CDR1 and CDR2 are MGHRA and YSYEKL. The germline V and J ends were trimmed by 1 base and 3 bases, with 9 bases remaining between them. The CDR3 length is 14 residues. Written as DNA, the CDR3 is TGCGCCAGCAGCCAAGTCGGAGCGGAAGAGACCCAGTACTTC. Protein: CASSQVGAEETQYF.

V usage is TRBV28 and J usage is TRBJ2-1; the D call may be TRBD1 or TRBD2 (5 bases each). V shed 4 bases and J shed 4 bases, with 17 bases lying between them. In germline, CDR1 is MDHEN, CDR2 SYDVKM. The CDR3 totals 16 residues. Written as DNA, the CDR3 is TGTGCCAGCAGTTCCGCCGGGACGGAGAAATACAATGAGCAGTTCTTC. Translation: CASSSAGTEKYNEQFF.

The chain is built from TRBV6-1 and TRBJ2-5; TRBD1 agrees at 8 bases. The closer fit of TRBJ2-7 to the DNA end suggests the J call may be wrong. Per the germline V gene, CDR1 is MNHNS and CDR2 is SASEGT. This CDR3 region has 15 residues. The DNA of the CDR3 is TGTGCCAGCAGTAGGACAGGGAAAGACTCCTACGAGCAGTACTTC. Translating it yields CASSRTGKDSYEQYF.

The gene calls are TRBV4-1 and TRBJ1-2; possibly TRBD1 for D (6 bases). Germline V gives CDR1 MGHRA, CDR2 YSYEKL. CDR3 size: 13 residues. Between the trimmed V and J ends, which lost 3 bases and 7 bases, there was a span of 12 bases. The CDR3 protein is CASSQIQGSGYTF. The CDR3 nucleotides read TGCGCCAGCAGCCAGATACAGGGATCTGGCTACACCTTC.

This chain uses TRBV27 with TRBJ2-7, with 12 bases matching TRBD2. CDR1 is MNHEY and CDR2 is SMNVEV in the germline V gene (reference sequence). The ends lost 3 bases at V and 6 bases at J; junction bases unmatched: 6. The CDR3 runs to 15 residues. The CDR3 DNA is TGTGCCAGCAGTTTTCTAGCGGGAGGGCCTCTCGAGCAGTACTTC. Protein product: CASSFLAGGPLEQYF.

This chain connects TRBV6-1 to TRBJ1-1; possible D gene TRBD1, 6 bases. This CDR3 spans 13 amino acids. Trimming removed 10 bases at V and 7 bases at J, with 19 bases between. Germline-derived CDR1 and CDR2 are MNHNS and SASEGT. CDR3 sequence (DNA): TGTGCCACTTCCTTAACAGGGTCGGGTGAAGCTTTCTTT. It specifies CATSLTGSGEAFF.

The rearrangement links TRBV2 to TRBJ1-2, with TRBD1 as a possible D gene (6 bases). The CDR3 length is 14 residues. V gave up 6 bases and J gave up 1 base, with 12 bases separating them. Looked up from germline, CDR1 is SNHLY and CDR2 is FYNNEI. The CDR3 sequence: CASRGPDSNYGYTF. DNA for the CDR3: TGTGCCAGCAGAGGCCCGGACAGTAACTATGGCTACACCTTC. Filled out from reference TRBV2 and TRBJ1-2, the complete variable domain reads EPEVTQTPSHQVTQMGQEVILRCVPISNHLYFYWYRQILGQKVEFLVSFYNNEISEKSEIFDDQFSVERPDGSNFTLKIRSTKLEDSAMYFCASRGPDSNYGYTFGSGTRLTVV.

This chain joins TRBV7-7 and TRBJ2-3, with 9 bases lining up with TRBD2. CDR3 length: 15 amino acids. CDR1 is SSHAT, CDR2 FNYEAQ, per germline (reference sequence). V lost 5 bases, J lost 2 bases, and 5 bases stayed unmatched. CDR3 sequence reads: CASSLSGGPTDTQYF. In nucleotides, the CDR3 is TGTGCCAGCAGCCTCAGCGGGGGGCCCACAGATACGCAGTATTTT.

The V gene is TRBV7-2, the J gene TRBJ1-1; the D gene is possibly TRBD1 (6 bases). In germline, CDR1 is SGHTA, CDR2 FQGNSA. The V and J ends lost 5 bases and 10 bases respectively, with 14 bases between them. The CDR3 totals 12 residues. The CDR3 loop reads CASSRPGQRAFF. DNA of the CDR3: TGTGCCAGCAGCCGGCCGGGACAACGAGCTTTCTTT. The whole variable domain, remainder taken from reference TRBV7-2 and TRBJ1-1, is GAGVSQSPSNKVTEKGKDVELRCDPISGHTALYWYRQSLGQGLEFLIYFQGNSAPDKSGLPSDRFSAERTGGSVSTLTIQRTQQEDSAVYLCASSRPGQRAFFGQGTRLTVV.

Worth noting for this clone: A read error may produce the germline difference seen at one junction end. J is TRBJ2-1 and V is TRBV5-3; the D gene is possibly TRBD2 (5 bases). TRBV5-3 counts as an open reading frame of uncertain function. The CDR3 has 12 amino acids. The CDR3 spells CASSLVGTGEFF. As DNA, the CDR3 is TGTGCCAGCAGCTTAGTCGGCACCGGGGAGTTCTTC.

This clone was counted between two and nine times. The chain uses TRBV4-2 and TRBJ1-6; perhaps TRBD1 as D (5 bases). Trimming shortened V by 0 bases and J by 7 bases, and 10 bases separated the two germline ends. Looked up from germline, CDR1 is LGHNA and CDR2 is YNFKEQ. The CDR3 is 15 residues long. The CDR3 DNA reads as TGTGCCAGCAGCCAAGATGAGGGACGGAATTCACCCCTCCACTTT. Encoded protein: CASSQDEGRNSPLHF.

The CDR3 DNA reads TGTGCCAGCAGCCCGACGGCCTCCGATACGCAGTATTTT. Its translation is CASSPTASDTQYF. The chain combines TRBV7-3 with TRBJ2-3; unclear D gene. The germline CDR1 and CDR2 sequences are SGHTA and FQGTGA. This CDR3 has 13 amino acids. The germline V and J ends were trimmed by 5 bases and 6 bases, with 12 bases remaining between them.

This chain uses TRBV2 with TRBJ2-1, with 11 bases lining up with TRBD2. This CDR3 is 15 amino acids long. Germline V gene data show CDR1 as SNHLY and CDR2 as FYNNEI. The V gene end was trimmed by 6 bases and the J gene end by 8 bases; junction bases not matched to a gene: 9. The CDR3 nucleotides read TGTGCCAGCAGGAGGGAGCTAGCGGGAGGTGATGAGCAGTTCTTC. Protein: CASRRELAGGDEQFF.

The genes are TRBV7-9 and TRBJ2-7, with 8 bases aligning to TRBD1. The CDR3 is made up of 14 amino acids. Per the germline V gene, CDR1 is SEHNR and CDR2 is FQNEAQ (reference sequence). V shed 3 bases, J shed 4 bases, and the junction held 5 bases outside the gene matches. CDR3 in DNA: TGTGCCAGCAGCTTCCGGGACAGGCCGTACGAGCAGTACTTC. Residues: CASSFRDRPYEQYF.

The rearrangement links TRBV5-1 to TRBJ2-5; 8 bases match TRBD2. Trimming cost V 0 bases and J 5 bases; bases outside gene matches: 6. The CDR3 covers 15 residues. Per germline, CDR1 SGHRS and CDR2 YFSETQ. For the CDR3, the DNA is TGCGCCAGCAGCTTGGGCTCAGCGGGGGATGAGACCCAGTACTTC. Residues: CASSLGSAGDETQYF.